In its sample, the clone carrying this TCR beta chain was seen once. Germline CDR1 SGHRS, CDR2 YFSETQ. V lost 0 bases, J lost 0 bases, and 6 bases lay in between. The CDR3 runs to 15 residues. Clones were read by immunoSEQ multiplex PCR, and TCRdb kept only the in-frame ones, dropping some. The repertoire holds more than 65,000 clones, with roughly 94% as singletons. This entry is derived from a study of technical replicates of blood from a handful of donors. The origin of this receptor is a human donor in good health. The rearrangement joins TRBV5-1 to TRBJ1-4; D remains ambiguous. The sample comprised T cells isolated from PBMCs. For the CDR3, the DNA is TGCGCCAGCAGCTTGGTCCAGGCAACTAATGAAAAACTGTTTTTT. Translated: CASSLVQATNEKLFF.